The 14 T cell receptor beta chains listed next were all sequenced from one sample in a study of T cell responses to AZD1222 COVID-19 vaccine. TCRdb's copy holds only in-frame clones and misses some; the assay was immunoSEQ multiplex PCR. Here the sample spans 100,000 to 120,000 clones, approximately 92% being singletons. Material: peripheral blood, obtained 28 days after the second AZD1222 dose. The receptors here all came from an adult who received the AZD1222 COVID-19 vaccine.

This clone was seen a handful of times. The chain employs TRBV28 and TRBJ2-7; 7 bases match TRBD1. This CDR3 is built from 14 residues. Germline loops: CDR1 MDHEN, CDR2 SYDVKM. With V trimmed by 5 bases and J by 4 bases, 8 bases remained unmatched. For the CDR3, the DNA is TGTGCCAGCAGTACAGGGACAGTCCTATACGAGCAGTACTTC. This encodes CASSTGTVLYEQYF.

This clone came up once. The J gene is TRBJ2-6, the V gene TRBV11-2; D is unresolved. CDR1 SGHAT and CDR2 FQNNGV come from the germline V gene. The CDR3 is made up of 13 amino acids. CDR3 coding DNA: TGTACGTCGAGGAGATTTGGGGCCAACGTCCTGACTTTC. Its protein product is CTSRRFGANVLTF. Full variable domain (rest looked up from reference TRBV11-2 and TRBJ2-6): EAGVAQSPRYKIIEKRQSVAFWCNPISGHATLYWYQQILGQGPKLLIQFQNNGVVDDSQLPKDRFSAERLKGVDSTLKIQPAKLEDSAVYLCTSRRFGANVLTFGAGSRLTVL.

V usage is TRBV19 and J usage is TRBJ2-1; perhaps TRBD2 as D (6 bases). Germline V lookup: CDR1 LNHDA, CDR2 SQIVND (reference sequence). CDR3 length equals 14 residues. CDR3: CASTTGSSYNEQFF. As DNA, the CDR3 is TGTGCGTCCACAACCGGGAGCTCCTACAATGAGCAGTTCTTC.

The chain couples TRBV5-5 to TRBJ2-5, with a tentative D call TRBD1 (6 bases). This CDR3 has 15 residues. Germline V gives CDR1 SGHKS, CDR2 YYEKEE (reference sequence). Trimming shortened V by 3 bases and J by 2 bases, and 14 bases separated the two germline ends. The CDR3 spells CASSSRDTRQETQYF. The CDR3 DNA follows: TGTGCCAGCAGCTCCCGGGACACGCGTCAAGAGACCCAGTACTTC.

The rearrangement uses TRBV28 and TRBJ1-2, with D possibly TRBD1 on 5 matching bases. V was clipped by 4 bases and J by 4 bases, with 16 bases between them. From germline, CDR1 is MDHEN and CDR2 SYDVKM. This CDR3 is 15 amino acids long. The CDR3 here is CASSYPDSGIYGYTF. In nucleotides, the CDR3 is TGTGCCAGCAGTTACCCAGACAGCGGCATCTATGGCTACACCTTC.

J is TRBJ1-4 and V is TRBV12-3 or TRBV12-4, with D unclear. Deletions cut 5 bases from V and 8 bases from J, with 12 bases between. The CDR3 runs to 13 residues. In DNA form, the CDR3 reads TGTGCCAGCAGTCCGCAAGTTGGAGAAAAACTGTTTTTT. Its translation: CASSPQVGEKLFF.

This chain links TRBV7-3 with TRBJ2-3, with 8 bases identical to TRBD2. V dropped 5 bases and J dropped 9; count of bases not matched to a gene: 19. The CDR3 has 17 residues. CDR1 and CDR2 (germline): SGHTA, FQGTGA. CDR3 protein: CASSPAGIAGPPSTQYF. As DNA, the CDR3 is TGTGCCAGCAGCCCCGCAGGGATAGCGGGACCCCCGTCCACGCAGTATTTT.

This sequence joins TRBV30 and TRBJ2-6; the D call may be TRBD1 or TRBD2 (6 bases each). CDR1 is GTSNPN, CDR2 SVGIG, per germline (reference sequence). The CDR3 runs to 16 residues. The germline V and J ends were trimmed by 3 bases and 2 bases, with 14 bases remaining between them. The CDR3 protein is CAWSATGAPGANVLTF. CDR3 sequence (DNA): TGTGCCTGGAGCGCAACGGGGGCGCCTGGGGCCAACGTCCTGACTTTC. The variable domain in full, completed from reference TRBV30 and TRBJ2-6, reads SQTIHQWPATLVQPVGSPLSLECTVEGTSNPNLYWYRQAAGRGLQLLFYSVGIGQISSEVPQNLSASRPQDRQFILSSKKLLLSDSGFYLCAWSATGAPGANVLTFGAGSRLTVL.

This chain uses TRBV7-9 with TRBJ1-5; D is ambiguous. From germline, CDR1 is SEHNR and CDR2 FQNEAQ (reference sequence). Deletions cut 1 base from V and 4 bases from J, with 11 bases between. The CDR3 totals 15 residues. In DNA form, the CDR3 reads TGTGCCAGCAGCTTAGAGGGATCGGAGAATCAGCCCCAGCATTTT. This codes for CASSLEGSENQPQHF.

The V call is TRBV9, the J call TRBJ1-1, with D possibly matching TRBD1 (6 bases). The CDR3 totals 14 residues. Germline values: CDR1 SGDLS, CDR2 YYNGEE. The germline V and J ends were trimmed by 3 bases and 1 base, with 10 bases remaining between them. CDR3 loop: CASSAEQGNTEAFF. The CDR3 region has the DNA TGTGCCAGCAGCGCCGAACAGGGGAACACTGAAGCTTTCTTT.

V and J are TRBV25-1 and TRBJ2-1; D is unclear. V was clipped by 3 bases and J by 2 bases, with 11 bases between them. Germline V lookup: CDR1 MGHDK, CDR2 SYGVNS. The CDR3 runs to 15 residues. The CDR3 spells CASSDLAETYNEQFF. DNA for the CDR3: TGTGCCAGCAGTGACTTGGCAGAGACCTACAATGAGCAGTTCTTC.

The chain links TRBV2 to TRBJ2-2; a possible D gene is TRBD1 (5 bases). CDR3 length: 14 residues. Germline-derived CDR1 and CDR2 are SNHLY and FYNNEI. V dropped 6 bases and J dropped 4 bases, with 12 bases sitting between them. CDR3: CASRGPSGTGELFF. For the CDR3, the DNA is TGTGCCAGCAGGGGGCCCTCGGGCACCGGGGAGCTGTTTTTT.

This chain uses TRBV29-1 with TRBJ2-4; possibly TRBD2 for D (5 bases). From germline, CDR1 is SQVTM and CDR2 ANQGSEA. The CDR3 spans 14 residues. V was pared by 4 bases and J by 0 bases, with 10 bases between. The CDR3 protein is CSVVAEVAKNIQYF. CDR3 DNA sequence: TGCAGCGTTGTGGCGGAGGTAGCCAAAAACATTCAGTACTTC.

Comment on this clone: The sample carries other DNA sequences with the same CDR3. The chain employs TRBV28 and TRBJ1-2; TRBD1 aligns across 7 bases. The trim removed 4 bases at V and 4 bases at J, leaving 9 bases unmatched. The CDR3 spans 15 residues. CDR1 MDHEN and CDR2 SYDVKM come from the germline V gene. The CDR3 loop reads CASSSWTGPTYGYTF. CDR3 bases: TGTGCCAGCAGTTCGTGGACAGGCCCCACCTATGGCTACACCTTC.